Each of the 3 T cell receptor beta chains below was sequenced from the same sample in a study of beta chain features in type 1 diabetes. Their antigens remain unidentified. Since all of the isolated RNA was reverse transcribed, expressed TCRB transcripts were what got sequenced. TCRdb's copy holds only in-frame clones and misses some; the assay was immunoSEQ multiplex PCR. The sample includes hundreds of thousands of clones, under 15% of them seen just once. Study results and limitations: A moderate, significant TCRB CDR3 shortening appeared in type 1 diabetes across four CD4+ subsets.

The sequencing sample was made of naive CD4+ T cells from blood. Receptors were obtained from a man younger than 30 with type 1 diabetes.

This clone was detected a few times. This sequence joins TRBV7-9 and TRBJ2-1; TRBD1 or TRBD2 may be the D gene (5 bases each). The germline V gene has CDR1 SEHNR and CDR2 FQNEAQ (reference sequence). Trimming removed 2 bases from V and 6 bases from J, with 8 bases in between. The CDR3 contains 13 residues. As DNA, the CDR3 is TGTGCCAGCAGCTTATCGGGGCTCAATGAGCAGTTCTTC. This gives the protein CASSLSGLNEQFF.

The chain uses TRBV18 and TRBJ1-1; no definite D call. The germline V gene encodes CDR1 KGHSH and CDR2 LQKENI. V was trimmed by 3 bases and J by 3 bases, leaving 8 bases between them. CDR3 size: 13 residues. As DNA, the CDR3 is TGTGCCAGCTCACCGCGCTCAGACACTGAAGCTTTCTTT. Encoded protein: CASSPRSDTEAFF.

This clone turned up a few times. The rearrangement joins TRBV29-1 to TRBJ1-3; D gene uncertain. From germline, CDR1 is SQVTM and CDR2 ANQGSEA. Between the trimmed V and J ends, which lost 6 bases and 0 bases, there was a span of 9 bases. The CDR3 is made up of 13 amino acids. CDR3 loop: CSVRSFSGNTIYF. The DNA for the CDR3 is TGCAGCGTCCGATCCTTCTCTGGAAACACCATATATTTT. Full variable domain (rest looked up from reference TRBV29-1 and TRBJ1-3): SAVISQKPSRDICQRGTSLTIQCQVDSQVTMMFWYRQQPGQSLTLIATANQGSEATYESGFVIDKFPISRPNLTFSTLTVSNMSPEDSSIYLCSVRSFSGNTIYFGEGSWLTVV.